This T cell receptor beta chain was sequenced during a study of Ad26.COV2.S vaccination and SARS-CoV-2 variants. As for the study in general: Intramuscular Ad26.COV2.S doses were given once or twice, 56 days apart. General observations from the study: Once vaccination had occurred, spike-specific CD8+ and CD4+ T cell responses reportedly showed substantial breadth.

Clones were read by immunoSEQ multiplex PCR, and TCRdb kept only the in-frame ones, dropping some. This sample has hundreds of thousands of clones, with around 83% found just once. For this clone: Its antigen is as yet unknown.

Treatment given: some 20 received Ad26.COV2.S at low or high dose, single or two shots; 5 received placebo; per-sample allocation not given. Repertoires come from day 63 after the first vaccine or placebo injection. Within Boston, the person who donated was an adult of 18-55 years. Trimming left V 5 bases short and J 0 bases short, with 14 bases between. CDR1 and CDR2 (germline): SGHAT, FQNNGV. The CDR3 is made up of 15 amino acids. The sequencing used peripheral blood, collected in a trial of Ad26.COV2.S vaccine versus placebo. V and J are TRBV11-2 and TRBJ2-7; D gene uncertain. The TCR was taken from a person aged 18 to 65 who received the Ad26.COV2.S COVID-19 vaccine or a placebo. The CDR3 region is CASSQTPENSYEQYF. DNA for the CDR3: TGTGCCAGCAGCCAAACACCGGAGAACTCCTACGAGCAGTACTTC.